These 30 T cell receptor beta chains originate from one sample sequenced in a study of shared clonotypes between healthy human individuals. Repertoires were generated with immunoSEQ multiplex PCR, while TCRdb's copy carries only in-frame clones and drops some. The data show 2 million to 2.5 million clones, approximately 95% seen once. The sample was naive CD4+ T cells from PBMCs. Subset denoted: CD45RA+ positively selected. The receptor source for this set is a man younger than 30 in good health. Some clones in this sample may be carry-over from other donors' samples.

CDR3 sequence reads: CASSLTGTIYF. In nucleotides, the CDR3 is TGTGCCAGCAGTTTAACTGGCACCATATATTTT. V usage is TRBV28 and J usage is TRBJ1-3; D unresolved. The germline V gene has CDR1 MDHEN and CDR2 SYDVKM. This CDR3 has 11 amino acids. V was pared by 2 bases and J by 9 bases, with 5 bases between.

The V and J genes are TRBV5-1 and TRBJ2-3; the D call may be TRBD1 or TRBD2 (6 bases each). Per the germline V gene, CDR1 is SGHRS and CDR2 is YFSETQ. CDR3 length: 15 amino acids. V was shortened by 6 bases and J by 5 bases, with 19 bases between the two germline ends. The CDR3 region has the DNA TGCGCCAGCACCCCGGGGGCGGGGCCCATAGATACGCAGTATTTT. It is translated as CASTPGAGPIDTQYF.

V and J are TRBV19 and TRBJ2-3; D gene uncertain. Germline assignment: CDR1 LNHDA and CDR2 SQIVND (reference sequence). V shed 6 bases and J shed 0 bases, with 7 bases lying between them. This CDR3 spans 13 amino acids. In nucleotides, the CDR3 is TGTGCCAGTAGGGGCGCTAGCACAGATACGCAGTATTTT. This codes for CASRGASTDTQYF.

The chain couples TRBV11-2 to TRBJ2-7; D is unresolved. In germline, CDR1 is SGHAT, CDR2 FQNNGV. The CDR3 is 16 residues long. Deletions cut 1 base from V and 6 bases from J, with 19 bases between. CDR3 DNA sequence: TGTGCCAGCAGCTTAGTATCTGGCGCCCGAGGCGGCGAGCAGTACTTC. Protein sequence: CASSLVSGARGGEQYF.

The chain uses TRBV2 and TRBJ2-7, with unresolved D. Trimming removed 7 bases at V and 6 bases at J, with 13 bases between. The CDR3 is 12 amino acids. Germline V CDR1 and CDR2: SNHLY, FYNNEI. The CDR3 region is CASTLGMGEQYF. CDR3 nucleotides: TGTGCCAGCACCTTGGGGATGGGCGAGCAGTACTTC.

To note about this clone: Other nucleotide sequences from this sample produce the same CDR3. This sequence joins TRBV29-1 and TRBJ2-7; D not certain. Germline V lookup: CDR1 SQVTM, CDR2 ANQGSEA. The CDR3 sequence is 11 residues long. The V end lost 4 bases, the J end lost 3 bases, and 7 bases lay between the germline ends. CDR3 protein: CSVGRDYEQYF. DNA of the CDR3: TGCAGCGTTGGAAGGGACTACGAGCAGTACTTC.

J is TRBJ2-7 and V is TRBV7-9; D may be TRBD2 (6 bases). Between the trimmed V and J ends, which lost 3 bases and 7 bases, there was a span of 16 bases. In germline, CDR1 is SEHNR, CDR2 FQNEAQ (reference sequence). The CDR3 extends over 14 amino acids. The CDR3 loop is CASSFAGFQVEQYF. The DNA for the CDR3 is TGTGCCAGCAGCTTCGCGGGGTTCCAGGTAGAGCAGTACTTC.

As for this clone: The sample holds other DNA sequences that translate to the same CDR3. The chain links TRBV2 to TRBJ1-5, with D perhaps TRBD1 (5 bases). Trimming pared 2 bases from V and 1 base from J, leaving 6 bases between. Looked up from germline, CDR1 is SNHLY and CDR2 is FYNNEI. This CDR3 has 14 residues. CDR3 residues: CASSEQGSNQPQHF. CDR3 coding DNA: TGTGCCAGCAGTGAACAGGGAAGCAATCAGCCCCAGCATTTT. The whole variable domain, remainder taken from reference TRBV2 and TRBJ1-5, is EPEVTQTPSHQVTQMGQEVILRCVPISNHLYFYWYRQILGQKVEFLVSFYNNEISEKSEIFDDQFSVERPDGSNFTLKIRSTKLEDSAMYFCASSEQGSNQPQHFGDGTRLSIL.

J is TRBJ1-2 and V is TRBV27; D is possibly TRBD1 (5 bases). CDR3 length: 14 amino acids. Germline CDR1 and CDR2: MNHEY and SMNVEV (reference sequence). The ends were cut back, 3 bases at V and 1 base at J, with 9 bases in the middle. Here the CDR3 DNA reads TGTGCCAGCAGTTTTTATCAGGGTAACTATGGCTACACCTTC. The encoded protein is CASSFYQGNYGYTF.

The rearrangement joins TRBV28 to TRBJ2-5; the match to TRBD1 covers 10 bases. The germline gives CDR1 MDHEN, CDR2 SYDVKM. The V gene end was trimmed by 6 bases and the J gene end by 3 bases; junction bases not matched to a gene: 13. The CDR3 sequence is 17 residues long. The CDR3: CASSGTRQGAGKETQYF. CDR3 DNA: TGTGCCAGCAGCGGAACCCGACAGGGGGCGGGGAAAGAGACCCAGTACTTC. The whole variable domain, remainder taken from reference TRBV28 and TRBJ2-5, is DVKVTQSSRYLVKRTGEKVFLECVQDMDHENMFWYRQDPGLGLRLIYFSYDVKMKEKGDIPEGYSVSREKKERFSLILESASTNQTSMYLCASSGTRQGAGKETQYFGPGTRLLVL.

This rearrangement joins TRBV2 to TRBJ2-5; 9 nucleotides match TRBD2. Losses at the gene ends were 7 bases for V and 5 bases for J; bases not matched to a gene: 5. The CDR3 has 13 amino acids. CDR1 and CDR2 from the germline V gene are SNHLY and FYNNEI. In DNA, the CDR3 is TGTGCCAGCACCCTAGCGGGGACGGAGACCCAGTACTTC. Its protein product is CASTLAGTETQYF.

The V and J genes are TRBV5-1 and TRBJ2-6, with D unresolved. The CDR3 is made up of 16 amino acids. Germline CDR1 is SGHRS and CDR2 is YFSETQ. Trimming removed 4 bases from V and 0 bases from J, with 11 bases in between. The CDR3 region has the DNA TGCGCCAGCAGCCGTTATAACTCCTCTGGGGCCAACGTCCTGACTTTC. Translating it yields CASSRYNSSGANVLTF.

The chain is built from TRBV29-1 and TRBJ1-1, with 9 bases identical to TRBD1. This CDR3 spans 16 amino acids. Per germline, CDR1 SQVTM and CDR2 ANQGSEA. The V segment lost 4 bases and the J segment 1 base; nucleotides outside the gene matches: 10. The DNA for the CDR3 is TGCAGCGTTGTTGCCCCGGGACAGGGAGCGAACACTGAAGCTTTCTTT. It encodes CSVVAPGQGANTEAFF.

Turning to this clone: Additional DNA sequences in this sample encode the identical CDR3. The gene calls are TRBV11-2 and TRBJ2-5, with no clear D. Germline CDR1 SGHAT, CDR2 FQNNGV. The CDR3 runs to 13 residues. The germline V and J ends were trimmed by 5 bases and 5 bases, with 12 bases remaining between them. CDR3 nucleotide sequence: TGTGCCAGCAGCCTAGGGTTGGGGGAGACCCAGTACTTC. Translating gives CASSLGLGETQYF.

The chain recombines TRBV5-1 with TRBJ2-2, with D tentatively TRBD1 (6 bases). Germline lookup yields CDR1 SGHRS and CDR2 YFSETQ. The V end lost 4 bases, the J end lost 3 bases, and 10 bases lay between the germline ends. The CDR3 totals 14 residues. CDR3 nucleotide sequence: TGCGCCAGCAGCATAGGACAGCACACCGGGGAGCTGTTTTTT. It specifies CASSIGQHTGELFF.

The chain recombines TRBV28 with TRBJ2-1; 9 nucleotides line up with TRBD2. J gave up 3 bases and V 6 bases, and 6 bases lay outside the gene matches. The CDR3 runs 15 residues. CDR1 MDHEN and CDR2 SYDVKM come from the germline V gene. CDR3 coding DNA: TGTGCCAGCAGCCCGACTAGCGGATTCTACAATGAGCAGTTCTTC. Amino acid sequence: CASSPTSGFYNEQFF.

This clone has a single count. The rearrangement joins TRBV10-3 to TRBJ1-1; perhaps TRBD1 as D (5 bases). Germline lookup yields CDR1 ENHRY and CDR2 SYGVKD. This CDR3 region has 14 residues. The V gene lost 10 bases and the J gene lost 2 bases, with 17 bases spanning the gap. The CDR3 DNA is TGTGCCACCGTAAGAGACAGCTCCAACACTGAAGCTTTCTTT. It specifies CATVRDSSNTEAFF.

The DNA for the CDR3 is TGCGCCAGCGGGGCGCCGGCAACTGGGGCCAACGTCCTGACTTTC. It yields the protein CASGAPATGANVLTF. The chain couples TRBV4-1 to TRBJ2-6; D possibly corresponds to TRBD1 (5 bases). Trimming pared 8 bases from V and 2 bases from J, leaving 13 bases between. The CDR3 length is 15 residues. The germline V gene encodes CDR1 MGHRA and CDR2 YSYEKL.

This clone was seen just once. The chain links TRBV27 to TRBJ1-2, with D tentatively TRBD1 (5 bases). Trimming pared 0 bases from V and 4 bases from J, leaving 12 bases between. This CDR3 is 15 amino acids long. Germline CDR1 and CDR2: MNHEY and SMNVEV (reference sequence). The CDR3 protein is CASSLSGRGSYGYTF. In DNA form, the CDR3 reads TGTGCCAGCAGTTTATCTGGCCGGGGCAGCTATGGCTACACCTTC.

The V and J genes are TRBV30 and TRBJ2-2, with 12 bases lining up with TRBD2. This CDR3 contains 18 residues. Losses at the gene ends were 3 bases for V and 2 bases for J; bases not matched to a gene: 10. CDR1 GTSNPN and CDR2 SVGIG come from the germline V gene (reference sequence). The CDR3 spells CAWRTKGTSGLNTGELFF. As DNA, the CDR3 is TGTGCCTGGAGGACGAAGGGGACTAGCGGGCTAAACACCGGGGAGCTGTTTTTT. The full variable domain, with the rest looked up from reference TRBV30 and TRBJ2-2, is SQTIHQWPATLVQPVGSPLSLECTVEGTSNPNLYWYRQAAGRGLQLLFYSVGIGQISSEVPQNLSASRPQDRQFILSSKKLLLSDSGFYLCAWRTKGTSGLNTGELFFGEGSRLTVL.

The V and J genes are TRBV9 and TRBJ1-1; TRBD1 might be the D (5 bases). Germline CDR1 reads SGDLS; CDR2 reads YYNGEE. The CDR3 consists of 14 residues. V lost 3 bases and J 2 bases, leaving 11 bases between the germline ends. The CDR3 spells CASSAGDSNTEAFF. Written as DNA, the CDR3 is TGTGCCAGCAGCGCAGGAGACAGTAACACTGAAGCTTTCTTT.

The rearrangement uses TRBV15 and TRBJ1-4; D not certain. The length of the CDR3 is 16 residues. Trimming removed 0 bases from V and 0 bases from J, with 8 bases in between. Germline CDR1 is LNHNV and CDR2 is YYDKDF (reference sequence). CDR3: CATSRDHRATNEKLFF. CDR3 DNA sequence: TGTGCCACCAGCAGAGATCATCGGGCAACTAATGAAAAACTGTTTTTT.

In DNA, the CDR3 is TGTGCCAGCAGTTTAATCCGGGGGACCGACTCCTACGAGCAGTACTTC. It yields the protein CASSLIRGTDSYEQYF. The rearrangement links TRBV27 to TRBJ2-7, with a tentative D call TRBD2 (6 bases). Per germline, CDR1 MNHEY and CDR2 SMNVEV (reference sequence). Trimming took 2 bases from V and 0 from J, leaving 14 bases between them. The CDR3 covers 16 residues.

The chain recombines TRBV6-1 with TRBJ1-1; D is perhaps TRBD1 (5 bases). V shed 7 bases and J shed 0 bases, with 9 bases lying between them. CDR3 length: 13 amino acids. Germline lookup yields CDR1 MNHNS and CDR2 SASEGT. The CDR3 here is CASIDSMNTEAFF. In DNA, the CDR3 is TGTGCCAGCATCGACAGCATGAACACTGAAGCTTTCTTT.

The chain carries TRBV27 and TRBJ2-7; D possibly corresponds to TRBD1 (6 bases). CDR1 is MNHEY, CDR2 SMNVEV, per germline (reference sequence). Deletions cut 10 bases from V and 2 bases from J, with 18 bases between. CDR3 size: 14 residues. This CDR3 reads CAIMTRDTPYEQYF. CDR3 nucleotide sequence: TGTGCCATAATGACCCGGGACACTCCCTACGAGCAGTACTTC.

J is TRBJ2-3 and V is TRBV7-3; tentatively, D is TRBD2 (6 bases). CDR3 length equals 15 residues. The ends were cut back, 4 bases at V and 7 bases at J, with 18 bases in the middle. Germline V CDR1 and CDR2: SGHTA, FQGTGA. The CDR3 DNA reads TGTGCCAGCAGCTCAAGTGGCGGGATACTTAATACGCAGTATTTT. This gives the protein CASSSSGGILNTQYF.

The CDR3 sequence: CASTRDRGYEQYF. In DNA, the CDR3 is TGTGCCAGCACTCGGGACAGGGGTTACGAGCAGTACTTC. This chain joins TRBV2 and TRBJ2-7; TRBD1 agrees at 10 bases. The CDR3 runs to 13 residues. Trimming removed 7 bases from V and 4 bases from J; junction bases left unmatched: 4. From germline, CDR1 is SNHLY and CDR2 FYNNEI.

The J gene is TRBJ2-1, the V gene TRBV7-2; possible D gene TRBD2, 5 bases. Trimming stripped 1 base from V and 3 bases from J, with 13 bases between. Germline V gene data show CDR1 as SGHTA and CDR2 as FQGNSA. CDR3 size: 16 residues. CDR3 DNA: TGTGCCAGCAGCTTAGGGGGAGCGGCCCGCTACAATGAGCAGTTCTTC. It specifies CASSLGGAARYNEQFF.

Comments on this clone: Other DNA sequences in this sample translate to the same CDR3. The rearrangement links TRBV18 to TRBJ2-7; D is unresolved. The ends were cut back, 2 bases at V and 4 bases at J, with 6 bases in the middle. Germline assignment: CDR1 KGHSH and CDR2 LQKENI. The CDR3 has 12 residues. Written as DNA, the CDR3 is TGTGCCAGCTCACCAGGATTATACGAGCAGTACTTC. It codes for CASSPGLYEQYF.

A single count supports this clone. The V call is TRBV7-2, the J call TRBJ2-1, with D unclear. The CDR3 has 12 amino acids. Germline CDR1 is SGHTA and CDR2 is FQGNSA. The germline V and J ends were trimmed by 0 bases and 8 bases, with 5 bases remaining between them. CDR3 bases: TGTGCCAGCAGCTTAGCTCTCTATGAGCAGTTCTTC. As protein: CASSLALYEQFF. Full variable domain (rest looked up from reference TRBV7-2 and TRBJ2-1): GAGVSQSPSNKVTEKGKDVELRCDPISGHTALYWYRQSLGQGLEFLIYFQGNSAPDKSGLPSDRFSAERTGGSVSTLTIQRTQQEDSAVYLCASSLALYEQFFGPGTRLTVL.